This T cell receptor (beta chain) was observed in a study of shared clonotypes between healthy human individuals. On the study more broadly: There were three CD4 naive, three CD4 memory, two CD8 naive and one CD8 memory plates per donor.

CDR1 and CDR2 (germline): SQVTM, ANQGSEA. This CDR3 has 13 amino acids. V dropped 2 bases and J dropped 3 bases, with 10 bases sitting between them. An approximately 210 ng quantity of DNA, 30,000 to 35,000 T cell genomes, went into the sorted-subset replicate PCRs. TCRdb's table, derived via immunoSEQ multiplex PCR, lists solely in-frame clones and lacks some. This table has around 2.5 million clones, approximately 94% appearing once. There were only Caucasian adults among the donors, and all lived in Nashville, Tennessee. The chain employs TRBV29-1 and TRBJ1-1, with D possibly TRBD1 on 6 matching bases. The sequencing input was naive CD4+ T cells from PBMCs. Subset described: CD45RA+ positively selected. The sequence was obtained from a man between 18 and 35 years old in good health. Some clones in this sample may be carry-over from other donors' samples. The CDR3 DNA reads TGCAGCGTTGAACGACCAGGGGACACTGAAGCTTTCTTT. This codes for CSVERPGDTEAFF.